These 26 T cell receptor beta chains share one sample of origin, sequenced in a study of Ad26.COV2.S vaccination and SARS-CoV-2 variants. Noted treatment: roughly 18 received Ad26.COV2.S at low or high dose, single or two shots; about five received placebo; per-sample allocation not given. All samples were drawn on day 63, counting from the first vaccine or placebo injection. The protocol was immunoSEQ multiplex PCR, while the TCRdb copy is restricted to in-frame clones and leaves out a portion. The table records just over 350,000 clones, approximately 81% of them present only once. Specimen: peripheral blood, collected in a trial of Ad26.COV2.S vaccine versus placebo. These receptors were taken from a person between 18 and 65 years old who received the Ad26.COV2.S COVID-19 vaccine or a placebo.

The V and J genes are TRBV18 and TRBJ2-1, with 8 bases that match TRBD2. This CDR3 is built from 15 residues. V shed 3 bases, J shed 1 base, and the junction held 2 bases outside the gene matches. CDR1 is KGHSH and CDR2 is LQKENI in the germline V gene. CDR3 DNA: TGTGCCAGCTCACCCGGGACTAGATCCTACAATGAGCAGTTCTTC. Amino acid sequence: CASSPGTRSYNEQFF.

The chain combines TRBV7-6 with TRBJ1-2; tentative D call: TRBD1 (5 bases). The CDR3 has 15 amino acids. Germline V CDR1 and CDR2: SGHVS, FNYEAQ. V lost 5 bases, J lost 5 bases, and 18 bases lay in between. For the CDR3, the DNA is TGTGCCAGCAGCCTCACCACAGGACCTGGGTATGGCTACACCTTC. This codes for CASSLTTGPGYGYTF.

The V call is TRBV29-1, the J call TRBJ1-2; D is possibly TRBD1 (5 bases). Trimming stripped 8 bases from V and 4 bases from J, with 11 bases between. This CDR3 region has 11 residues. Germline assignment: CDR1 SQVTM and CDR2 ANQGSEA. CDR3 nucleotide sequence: TGCAGCCTCGGGACTCCCTATGGCTACACCTTC. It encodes CSLGTPYGYTF. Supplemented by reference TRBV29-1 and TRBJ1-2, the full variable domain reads SAVISQKPSRDICQRGTSLTIQCQVDSQVTMMFWYRQQPGQSLTLIATANQGSEATYESGFVIDKFPISRPNLTFSTLTVSNMSPEDSSIYLCSLGTPYGYTFGSGTRLTVV.

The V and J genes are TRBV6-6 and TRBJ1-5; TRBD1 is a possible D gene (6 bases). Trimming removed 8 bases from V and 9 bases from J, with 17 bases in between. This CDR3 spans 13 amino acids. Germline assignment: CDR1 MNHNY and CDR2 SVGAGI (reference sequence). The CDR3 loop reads CASYSGGGLPQHF. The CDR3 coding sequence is TGTGCCAGCTACTCAGGTGGGGGCCTGCCCCAGCATTTT.

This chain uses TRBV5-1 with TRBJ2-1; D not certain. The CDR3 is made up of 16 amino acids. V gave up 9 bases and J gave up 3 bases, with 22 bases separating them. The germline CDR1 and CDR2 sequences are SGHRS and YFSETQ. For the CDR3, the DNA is TGCGCCACTCAAAGACCAGCACCTCTCTTCTACAATGAGCAGTTCTTC. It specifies CATQRPAPLFYNEQFF.

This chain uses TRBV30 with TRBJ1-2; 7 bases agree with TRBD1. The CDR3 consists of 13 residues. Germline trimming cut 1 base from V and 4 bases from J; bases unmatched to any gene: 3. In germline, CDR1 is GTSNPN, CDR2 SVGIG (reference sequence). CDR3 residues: CAWSDQGVYGYTF. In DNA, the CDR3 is TGTGCCTGGAGTGACCAGGGGGTCTATGGCTACACCTTC.

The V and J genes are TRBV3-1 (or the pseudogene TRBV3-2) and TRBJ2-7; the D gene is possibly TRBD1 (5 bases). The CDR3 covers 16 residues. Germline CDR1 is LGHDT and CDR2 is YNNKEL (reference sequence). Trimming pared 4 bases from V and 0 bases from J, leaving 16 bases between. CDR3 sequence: CASSPLWTSFSYEQYF. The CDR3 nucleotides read TGTGCCAGCAGCCCCCTCTGGACATCCTTCTCCTACGAGCAGTACTTC.

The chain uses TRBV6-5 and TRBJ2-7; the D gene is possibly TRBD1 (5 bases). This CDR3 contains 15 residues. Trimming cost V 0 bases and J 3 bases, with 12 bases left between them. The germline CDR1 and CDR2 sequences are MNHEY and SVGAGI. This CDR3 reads CASSYSGLGYYEQYF. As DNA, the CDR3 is TGTGCCAGCAGTTACTCGGGGCTGGGATACTACGAGCAGTACTTC.

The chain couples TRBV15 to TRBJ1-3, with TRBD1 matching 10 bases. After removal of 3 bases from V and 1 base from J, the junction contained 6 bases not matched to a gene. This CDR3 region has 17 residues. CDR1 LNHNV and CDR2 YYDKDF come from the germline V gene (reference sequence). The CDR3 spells CATSRETGGASGNTIYF. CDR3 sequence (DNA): TGTGCCACCAGCAGGGAGACAGGGGGCGCATCTGGAAACACCATATATTTT.

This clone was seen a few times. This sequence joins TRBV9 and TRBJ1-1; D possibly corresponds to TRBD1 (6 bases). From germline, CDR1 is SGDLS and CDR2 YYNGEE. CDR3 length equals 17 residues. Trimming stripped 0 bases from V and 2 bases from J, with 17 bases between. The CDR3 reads CASSVGIKGGVNTEAFF. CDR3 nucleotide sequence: TGTGCCAGCAGCGTAGGGATCAAGGGGGGAGTAAACACTGAAGCTTTCTTT.

The CDR3 region is CASSDITGVAGIRGEQFF. The CDR3 DNA is TGCGCCAGCAGTGATATTACGGGGGTAGCGGGAATCAGGGGTGAGCAGTTCTTC. The rearrangement links TRBV10-1 to TRBJ2-1, with TRBD2 identical over 8 bases. This CDR3 region has 18 residues. V was pared by 3 bases and J by 9 bases, with 19 bases of the junction left unmatched. Germline loops: CDR1 WNHNN, CDR2 SYGVQD (reference sequence).

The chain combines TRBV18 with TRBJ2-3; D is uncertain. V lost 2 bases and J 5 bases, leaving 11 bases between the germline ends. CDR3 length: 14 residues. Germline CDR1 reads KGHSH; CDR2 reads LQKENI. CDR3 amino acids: CASSPWEMVDTQYF. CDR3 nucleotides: TGTGCCAGCTCACCATGGGAAATGGTAGATACGCAGTATTTT. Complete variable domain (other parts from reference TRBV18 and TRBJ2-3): NAGVMQNPRHLVRRRGQEARLRCSPMKGHSHVYWYRQLPEEGLKFMVYLQKENIIDESGMPKERFSAEFPKEGPSILRIQQVVRGDSAAYFCASSPWEMVDTQYFGPGTRLTVL.

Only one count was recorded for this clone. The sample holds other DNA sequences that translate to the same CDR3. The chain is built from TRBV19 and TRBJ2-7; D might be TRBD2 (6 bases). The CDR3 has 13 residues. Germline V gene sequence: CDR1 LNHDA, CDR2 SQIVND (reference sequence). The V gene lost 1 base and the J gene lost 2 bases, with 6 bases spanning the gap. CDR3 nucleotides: TGTGCCAGTAGTATAGCGGGAGCCTACGAGCAGTACTTC. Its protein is CASSIAGAYEQYF.

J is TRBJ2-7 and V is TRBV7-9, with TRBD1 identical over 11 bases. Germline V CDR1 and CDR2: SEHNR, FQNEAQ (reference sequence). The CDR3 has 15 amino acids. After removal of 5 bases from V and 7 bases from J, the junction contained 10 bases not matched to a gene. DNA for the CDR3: TGTGCCAGCAGCCAACTGGGACAGGGGGTGGGGGAGCAGTACTTC. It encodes CASSQLGQGVGEQYF.

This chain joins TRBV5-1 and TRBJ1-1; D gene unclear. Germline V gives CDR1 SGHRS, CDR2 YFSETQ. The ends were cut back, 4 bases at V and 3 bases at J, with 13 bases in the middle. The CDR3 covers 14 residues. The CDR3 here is CASSVEGGDTEAFF. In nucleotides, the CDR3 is TGCGCCAGCAGCGTCGAAGGCGGGGACACTGAAGCTTTCTTT.

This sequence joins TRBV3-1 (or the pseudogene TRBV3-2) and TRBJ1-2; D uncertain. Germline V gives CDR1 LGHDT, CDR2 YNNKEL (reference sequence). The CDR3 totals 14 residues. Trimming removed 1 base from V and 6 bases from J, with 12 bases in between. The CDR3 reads CASSQVTKPHGYTF. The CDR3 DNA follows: TGTGCCAGCAGCCAAGTGACGAAGCCGCATGGCTACACCTTC.

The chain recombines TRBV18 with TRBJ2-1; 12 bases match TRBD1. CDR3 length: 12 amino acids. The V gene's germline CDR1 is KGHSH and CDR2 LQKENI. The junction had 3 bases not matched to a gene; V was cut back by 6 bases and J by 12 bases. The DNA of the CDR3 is TGTGCCAGCTCCTGGGACAGGGGGCGGCAGTTCTTC. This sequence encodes CASSWDRGRQFF.

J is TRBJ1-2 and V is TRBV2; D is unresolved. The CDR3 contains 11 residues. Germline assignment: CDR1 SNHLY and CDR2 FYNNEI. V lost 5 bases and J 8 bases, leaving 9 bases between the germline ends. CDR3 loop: CASSFAGGYTF. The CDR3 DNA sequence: TGTGCCAGCAGTTTTGCGGGGGGCTACACCTTC.

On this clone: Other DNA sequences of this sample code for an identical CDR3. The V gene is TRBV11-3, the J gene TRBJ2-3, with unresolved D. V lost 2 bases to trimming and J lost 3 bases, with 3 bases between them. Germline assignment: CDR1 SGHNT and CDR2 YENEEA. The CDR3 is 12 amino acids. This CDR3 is CASSLSTDTQYF. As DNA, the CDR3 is TGTGCCAGCAGCTTAAGTACAGATACGCAGTATTTT. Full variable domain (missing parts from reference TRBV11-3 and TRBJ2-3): EAGVVQSPRYKIIEKKQPVAFWCNPISGHNTLYWYLQNLGQGPELLIRYENEEAVDDSQLPKDRFSAERLKGVDSTLKIQPAELGDSAVYLCASSLSTDTQYFGPGTRLTVL.

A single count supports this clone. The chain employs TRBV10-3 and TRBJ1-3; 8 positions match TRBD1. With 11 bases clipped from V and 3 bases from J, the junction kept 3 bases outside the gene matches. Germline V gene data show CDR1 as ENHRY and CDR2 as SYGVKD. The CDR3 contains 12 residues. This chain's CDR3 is CASQGDGNTIYF. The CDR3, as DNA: TGTGCCTCACAGGGGGATGGAAACACCATATATTTT.

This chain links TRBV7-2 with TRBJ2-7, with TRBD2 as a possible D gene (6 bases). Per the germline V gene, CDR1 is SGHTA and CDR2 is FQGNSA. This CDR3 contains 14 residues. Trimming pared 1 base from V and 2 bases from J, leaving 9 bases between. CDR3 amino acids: CASSLGPSAYEQYF. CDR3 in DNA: TGTGCCAGCAGCTTAGGGCCTAGCGCCTACGAGCAGTACTTC.

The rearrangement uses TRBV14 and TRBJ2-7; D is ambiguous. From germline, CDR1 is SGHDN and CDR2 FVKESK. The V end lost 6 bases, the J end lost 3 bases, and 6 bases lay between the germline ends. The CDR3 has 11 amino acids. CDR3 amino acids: CASSIGYEQYF. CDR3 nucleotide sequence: TGTGCCAGCAGTATTGGCTACGAGCAGTACTTC.

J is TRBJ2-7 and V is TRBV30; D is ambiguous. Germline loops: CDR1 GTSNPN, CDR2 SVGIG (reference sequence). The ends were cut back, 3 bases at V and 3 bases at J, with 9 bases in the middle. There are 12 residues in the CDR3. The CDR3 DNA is TGTGCCTGGAGGATTTCCGTCTACGAGCAGTACTTC. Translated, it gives CAWRISVYEQYF.

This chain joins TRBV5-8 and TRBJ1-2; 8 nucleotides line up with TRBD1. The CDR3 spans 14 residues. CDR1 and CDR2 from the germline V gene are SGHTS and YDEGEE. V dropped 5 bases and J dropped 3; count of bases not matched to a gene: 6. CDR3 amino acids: CASSSGQGYYGYTF. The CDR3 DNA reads TGTGCCAGCAGTTCCGGACAGGGTTACTATGGCTACACCTTC.

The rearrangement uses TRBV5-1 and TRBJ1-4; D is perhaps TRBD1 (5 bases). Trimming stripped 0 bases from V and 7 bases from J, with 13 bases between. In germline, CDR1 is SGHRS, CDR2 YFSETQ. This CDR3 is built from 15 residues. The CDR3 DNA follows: TGCGCCAGCAGCTTGGTTGACGGGGGGAGTGAAAAACTGTTTTTT. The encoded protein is CASSLVDGGSEKLFF.

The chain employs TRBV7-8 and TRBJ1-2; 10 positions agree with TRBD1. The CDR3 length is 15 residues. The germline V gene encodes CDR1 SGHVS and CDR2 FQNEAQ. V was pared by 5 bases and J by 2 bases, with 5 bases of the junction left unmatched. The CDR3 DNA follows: TGTGCCAGCAGCCAGGGACAGGGGTTAAACTATGGCTACACCTTC. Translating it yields CASSQGQGLNYGYTF.